The entry that follows covers one TCR beta chain sequence. Its target is not known. This entry belongs to a study of memory CD4+ T cells and cytomegalovirus serostatus. Study-wide points: 67 of 164 known CMV-associated TCRbeta sequences appeared in CD4+ memory. Suggested: most of the CMV-linked TCR signature lies in CD4+ memory cells.

The sort gate was single viable CD3+CD4+CD8-CD45RO+ cells for memory CD4+ T cells. The CDR3 runs to 14 residues. The V end lost 1 base, the J end lost 4 bases, and 10 bases lay between the germline ends. Germline CDR1 is SEHNR and CDR2 is FQNEAQ (reference sequence). The method was immunoSEQ multiplex PCR; TCRdb's version includes in-frame clones alone and lacks a portion of them. The sample includes some 53,000 clones, roughly three quarters of them seen just once. This rearrangement joins TRBV7-9 to TRBJ1-2; no firm D call. Source material: memory CD4+ T cells from blood. This clonotype was obtained from an adult in good health and CMV-seronegative. CDR3 DNA sequence: TGTGCCAGCAGCTTAGAGGCAGAAATCTATGGCTACACCTTC. Amino acids: CASSLEAEIYGYTF. The full variable domain, with the rest looked up from reference TRBV7-9 and TRBJ1-2, is DTGVSQNPRHKITKRGQNVTFRCDPISEHNRLYWYRQTLGQGPEFLTYFQNEAQLEKSRLLSDRFSAERPKGSFSTLEIQRTEQGDSAMYLCASSLEAEIYGYTFGSGTRLTVV.